This TCR beta chain was observed in a study of shared clonotypes between healthy human individuals. The method was immunoSEQ multiplex PCR; TCRdb's version includes in-frame clones alone and lacks a portion of them. The table lists nearly 750,000 clones, approximately 72% of them singletons. A word on this clone: Its specificity is unknown.

The germline gives CDR1 SGHRS, CDR2 YFSETQ. The CDR3 extends over 11 amino acids. The V end was cut by 10 bases, the J end by 4 bases, with 10 bases between. Findings of the study overall: Only a few donors were included, so the genetic and exposure-history diversity represented was limited.

Sequencing was done on a sample of memory CD4+ T cells sorted from blood. Subset here: CD45RA-negative fraction. The source of this sequence is a woman in her thirties in good health. The chain uses TRBV5-1 and TRBJ2-3; D may be TRBD2 (5 bases). The CDR3 spells CAVQRADTQYF. DNA of the CDR3: TGCGCCGTTCAGAGGGCAGATACGCAGTATTTT.